These 15 T cell receptor beta chains came from one sample sequenced in a study of shared clonotypes between healthy human individuals. Produced via immunoSEQ multiplex PCR; TCRdb's table is partial and in-frame only. This table has nearly 2 million clones, less than 95% appearing once. Naive CD8 cells lacked CD45RO, underwent positive selection for CCR7 and left out terminally differentiated effector memory CD45RA+ cells. Sequenced material: naive CD8+ T cells sorted from blood. Source of these receptors: a man between 18 and 35 years old in good health.

The chain has TRBV27 and TRBJ1-1; the D gene is possibly TRBD1 (5 bases). The V end was cut by 4 bases, the J end by 3 bases, with 24 bases between. Germline loops: CDR1 MNHEY, CDR2 SMNVEV (reference sequence). This CDR3 comprises 18 residues. CDR3 amino acids: CASSSPRGAIPPDTEAFF. The CDR3 DNA reads TGTGCCAGCAGTTCTCCCCGGGGCGCTATTCCACCGGACACTGAAGCTTTCTTT.

The rearrangement links TRBV27 to TRBJ1-5; the D is unclear. V was cut by 5 bases and J by 4 bases, with 12 bases left in between. The CDR3 sequence is 14 residues long. Germline V gene sequence: CDR1 MNHEY, CDR2 SMNVEV (reference sequence). CDR3 sequence reads: CASSVTVGNQPQHF. CDR3 in DNA: TGTGCCAGCAGTGTGACGGTGGGGAATCAGCCCCAGCATTTT.

The chain links TRBV19 to TRBJ2-7, with D unclear. CDR1 LNHDA and CDR2 SQIVND come from the germline V gene (reference sequence). With 3 bases removed from V and 3 bases from J, the gap between germline ends came to 12 bases. The CDR3 length is 14 residues. The DNA of the CDR3 is TGTGCCAGTAGTATTAGCTGGAGTAGCTACGAGCAGTACTTC. Protein product: CASSISWSSYEQYF.

About this clone itself: This sample also contains other DNA sequences that code for the same CDR3. The chain has TRBV6-6 and TRBJ2-7; 8 positions agree with TRBD2. Losses at the gene ends were 2 bases for V and 0 bases for J; bases not matched to a gene: 0. Germline CDR1 reads MNHNY; CDR2 reads SVGAGI (reference sequence). This CDR3 is 14 amino acids long. CDR3 protein: CASSYAGGSYEQYF. CDR3 nucleotide sequence: TGTGCCAGCAGTTACGCGGGAGGCTCCTACGAGCAGTACTTC.

This chain joins TRBV20-1 and TRBJ1-1, with D unclear. V gave up 5 bases and J gave up 5 bases, with 9 bases separating them. Germline CDR1 reads DFQATT; CDR2 reads SNEGSKA (reference sequence). The CDR3 is 11 residues long. The CDR3 coding sequence is TGCAGTGCTGAGTTGAGTACTGAAGCTTTCTTT. Translated, it gives CSAELSTEAFF.

CDR3 nucleotides: TGCGCCAGCAGCCAAGAAGAAGGGCGTCCCGGGGAGCTGTTTTTT. This codes for CASSQEEGRPGELFF. This chain uses TRBV4-1 with TRBJ2-2, with D hard to call. The CDR3 loop spans 15 amino acids. V lost 0 bases and J lost 6, with 11 bases in between. Germline V gene sequence: CDR1 MGHRA, CDR2 YSYEKL.

Turning to this clone: Other DNA sequences in the same sample also yield this CDR3. The rearrangement uses TRBV27 and TRBJ2-2, with D unresolved. The V and J ends lost 6 bases and 0 bases respectively, with 2 bases between them. The CDR3 loop spans 12 amino acids. Germline values: CDR1 MNHEY, CDR2 SMNVEV (reference sequence). Here the CDR3 DNA reads TGTGCCAGCAGGTCGAACACCGGGGAGCTGTTTTTT. It encodes CASRSNTGELFF.

CDR3 sequence reads: CASSLTTGAITGELFF. Written as DNA, the CDR3 is TGTGCCAGCAGTTTGACGACAGGGGCGATCACCGGGGAGCTGTTTTTT. V gene TRBV27 combines with J gene TRBJ2-2; 8 bases line up with TRBD1. The CDR3 contains 16 residues. Germline assignment: CDR1 MNHEY and CDR2 SMNVEV (reference sequence). V lost 3 bases to trimming and J lost 4 bases; unmatched junction nucleotides: 7.

V gene TRBV29-1 combines with J gene TRBJ2-7, with 10 bases identical to TRBD1. The CDR3 is 15 residues long. Germline V lookup: CDR1 SQVTM, CDR2 ANQGSEA. V shed 6 bases, J shed 0 bases, and the junction held 8 bases outside the gene matches. The CDR3 DNA reads as TGCAGCGTGTCCGGGACAGGGGTTTTCTCCTACGAGCAGTACTTC. It translates to CSVSGTGVFSYEQYF.

Concerning this clone: Other DNA sequences from this sample encode an identical CDR3 as well. This chain connects TRBV6-5 to TRBJ1-1; no clear D gene. V was trimmed by 2 bases and J by 2 bases, leaving 9 bases between them. CDR3 length: 14 residues. The germline V gene encodes CDR1 MNHEY and CDR2 SVGAGI. The CDR3 DNA follows: TGTGCCAGCAGTTACAGGGAAGGAAACACTGAAGCTTTCTTT. Amino acids: CASSYREGNTEAFF.

The rearrangement uses TRBV5-1 and TRBJ2-2; possibly TRBD1 for D (6 bases). Between the trimmed V and J ends, which lost 1 base and 1 base, there was a span of 8 bases. The CDR3 spans 15 residues. The V gene's germline CDR1 is SGHRS and CDR2 YFSETQ. The CDR3 DNA sequence: TGCGCCAGCAGCTTGTACAGGGTGAACACCGGGGAGCTGTTTTTT. Translation gives CASSLYRVNTGELFF.

The chain combines TRBV18 with TRBJ1-2; 8 bases match TRBD1. The CDR3 has 15 amino acids. CDR1 and CDR2 (germline): KGHSH, LQKENI. The trim removed 3 bases at V and 2 bases at J, leaving 5 bases unmatched. CDR3 residues: CASSPPGQENYGYTF. The CDR3 DNA reads TGTGCCAGCTCACCGCCGGGACAGGAGAACTATGGCTACACCTTC.

This chain uses TRBV25-1 with TRBJ1-5, with D uncertain. CDR3 length: 14 residues. Germline assignment: CDR1 MGHDK and CDR2 SYGVNS. V was clipped by 1 base and J by 5 bases, with 9 bases between them. The DNA of the CDR3 is TGTGCCAGCAGTGAATGGGCAGGAGATCAGCCCCAGCATTTT. Its protein is CASSEWAGDQPQHF.

The chain links TRBV10-3 to TRBJ2-1; a possible D gene is TRBD2 (5 bases). The CDR3 has 15 amino acids. CDR1 is ENHRY and CDR2 is SYGVKD in the germline V gene. Deletions cut 10 bases from V and 3 bases from J, with 19 bases between. The CDR3 reads CATYGSGLDYNEQFF. The CDR3, as DNA: TGTGCCACCTATGGGAGTGGGTTAGACTACAATGAGCAGTTCTTC.

The V and J genes are TRBV4-3 and TRBJ2-5, with TRBD2 matching over 7 bases. V gave up 0 bases and J gave up 2 bases; unmatched junction bases: 6. This CDR3 region has 16 residues. The germline gives CDR1 LGHNA, CDR2 YSLEER. The DNA of the CDR3 is TGCGCCAGCAGCCAAGAAGGACCTAGCGGACAAGAGACCCAGTACTTC. Translating gives CASSQEGPSGQETQYF.